Each of the 30 T cell receptor beta chains below was sequenced from the same sample in a study of blood T cell dynamics during melanoma immunotherapy. Stated time point: pre-treatment baseline. Clones were read by immunoSEQ multiplex PCR, and TCRdb kept only the in-frame ones, dropping some. The data contain some 11,000 clones, 80% to 90% of them singletons. The sample consisted of blood, taken from a patient treated with checkpoint blockade. These TCRs come from a human donor with melanoma.

This chain joins TRBV6-8 and TRBJ1-2, with D possibly matching TRBD1 (6 bases). CDR3 length: 12 residues. Germline loops: CDR1 MNHGY, CDR2 SAAAGT. V was trimmed by 8 bases and J by 8 bases, leaving 15 bases between them. CDR3 amino acids: CASPGQCEGYTF. In nucleotides, the CDR3 is TGTGCCAGCCCCGGACAGTGCGAGGGCTACACCTTC.

The rearrangement joins TRBV5-4 to TRBJ2-1; 7 positions agree with TRBD1. The J segment lost 2 bases and the V segment lost 2 bases, leaving 4 bases of the junction unmatched. CDR3 length equals 15 residues. The germline V gene has CDR1 SGHNT and CDR2 YYREEE (reference sequence). The CDR3 spells CASSLGDRAYNEQFF. CDR3 nucleotide sequence: TGTGCCAGCAGCTTAGGAGACAGGGCCTACAATGAGCAGTTCTTC.

CDR3 sequence reads: CASSFEGSNSGANVLTF. The CDR3 coding sequence is TGTGCCAGCAGCTTCGAAGGATCTAACTCTGGGGCCAACGTCCTGACTTTC. J is TRBJ2-6 and V is TRBV7-9; D is undetermined. This CDR3 is built from 17 residues. The V end was cut by 3 bases, the J end by 0 bases, with 12 bases between. In germline, CDR1 is SEHNR, CDR2 FQNEAQ (reference sequence).

The gene calls are TRBV9 and TRBJ2-2; 9 nucleotides agree with TRBD1. Trimming took 4 bases from V and 2 from J; bases not matched to a gene: 3. The CDR3 runs to 15 residues. Germline CDR1 SGDLS, CDR2 YYNGEE. For the CDR3, the DNA is TGTGCCAGCAGCTGGGGACAGGGAAACACCGGGGAGCTGTTTTTT. Amino acids: CASSWGQGNTGELFF.

The rearrangement links TRBV7-9 to TRBJ2-7; D uncertain. The CDR3 covers 13 residues. V lost 5 bases to trimming and J lost 5 bases, with 13 bases between them. In germline, CDR1 is SEHNR, CDR2 FQNEAQ (reference sequence). In nucleotides, the CDR3 is TGTGCCAGCAGCCCGGGCAGGATAGACGAGCAGTACTTC. It encodes CASSPGRIDEQYF.

V and J are TRBV4-3 and TRBJ2-3; 13 positions match TRBD2. Germline CDR1 reads LGHNA; CDR2 reads YSLEER. The V segment lost 4 bases and the J segment 5 bases; nucleotides outside the gene matches: 9. The CDR3 totals 17 residues. The CDR3, as DNA: TGCGCCAGCAGCCGTAATCCACTAGCGGGGGGGGGAGATACGCAGTATTTT. Protein product: CASSRNPLAGGGDTQYF.

This clone occurred once. The chain has TRBV4-1 and TRBJ1-2; D gene uncertain. V was trimmed by 2 bases and J by 2 bases, leaving 15 bases between them. Germline CDR1 and CDR2: MGHRA and YSYEKL. This CDR3 contains 16 residues. The CDR3 sequence is CASSQPTSDRNYGYTF. The CDR3 DNA reads TGCGCCAGCAGCCAACCGACCTCGGACCGAAACTATGGCTACACCTTC.

The chain has TRBV6-5 and TRBJ1-4; TRBD1 matches at 7 bases. From germline, CDR1 is MNHEY and CDR2 SVGAGI. This CDR3 comprises 14 residues. The V gene end was trimmed by 6 bases and the J gene end by 8 bases; junction bases not matched to a gene: 9. CDR3 protein: CASRNRGGKEKLFF. In DNA form, the CDR3 reads TGTGCCAGCAGGAACAGGGGAGGAAAGGAAAAACTGTTTTTT.

This clone was observed a handful of times. V usage is TRBV18 and J usage is TRBJ1-2, with a tentative D call TRBD1 (5 bases). Germline V CDR1 and CDR2: KGHSH, LQKENI. Trimming removed 3 bases from V and 8 bases from J, with 16 bases in between. The CDR3 spans 14 residues. The CDR3 spells CASSPARASNGYTF. CDR3 in DNA: TGTGCCAGCTCACCGGCCAGGGCCTCAAACGGCTACACCTTC. Full variable domain (missing parts from reference TRBV18 and TRBJ1-2): NAGVMQNPRHLVRRRGQEARLRCSPMKGHSHVYWYRQLPEEGLKFMVYLQKENIIDESGMPKERFSAEFPKEGPSILRIQQVVRGDSAAYFCASSPARASNGYTFGSGTRLTVV.

The rearrangement joins TRBV5-5 to TRBJ2-7; D is tentatively TRBD1 or TRBD2 (5 bases each). CDR1 is SGHKS, CDR2 YYEKEE, per germline (reference sequence). The V end was cut by 3 bases, the J end by 1 base, with 8 bases between. The CDR3 loop spans 13 amino acids. CDR3 bases: TGTGCCAGCAGCTCCGGGGCTTCCTACGAGCAGTACTTC. It codes for CASSSGASYEQYF.

V gene TRBV4-2 combines with J gene TRBJ2-3; D is perhaps TRBD1 (7 bases). The V end lost 1 base, the J end lost 3 bases, and 11 bases lay between the germline ends. The CDR3 loop spans 15 amino acids. Germline V gene lookup returns CDR1 LGHNA and CDR2 YNFKEQ. The CDR3, as DNA: TGTGCCAGCAGCCAAGCGGAGGGGGCGACAGATACGCAGTATTTT. This translates into CASSQAEGATDTQYF.

The rearrangement joins TRBV18 to TRBJ2-1; tentatively, D is TRBD1 (5 bases). Trimming shortened V by 6 bases and J by 4 bases, and 13 bases separated the two germline ends. Per germline, CDR1 KGHSH and CDR2 LQKENI. The CDR3 runs 14 residues. In DNA form, the CDR3 reads TGTGCCAGCTCCCCGCAAGGGGCGTACAATGAGCAGTTCTTC. This sequence encodes CASSPQGAYNEQFF. Full variable domain (rest looked up from reference TRBV18 and TRBJ2-1): NAGVMQNPRHLVRRRGQEARLRCSPMKGHSHVYWYRQLPEEGLKFMVYLQKENIIDESGMPKERFSAEFPKEGPSILRIQQVVRGDSAAYFCASSPQGAYNEQFFGPGTRLTVL.

The chain employs TRBV18 and TRBJ1-2; no reliable D call. Germline V CDR1 and CDR2: KGHSH, LQKENI. The CDR3 is made up of 13 amino acids. The V end lost 6 bases, the J end lost 1 base, and 9 bases lay between the germline ends. In DNA form, the CDR3 reads TGTGCCAGCTCCTTGACGAATAACTATGGCTACACCTTC. It encodes CASSLTNNYGYTF.

This clone was recorded a few times. The genes are TRBV7-9 and TRBJ1-1; D remains unclear. The CDR3 is 13 residues long. The germline CDR1 and CDR2 sequences are SEHNR and FQNEAQ (reference sequence). Trimming removed 1 base at V and 1 base at J, with 4 bases between. The CDR3 DNA is TGTGCCAGCAGCTTAGGAGAGAACACTGAAGCTTTCTTT. Translated: CASSLGENTEAFF.

The V gene is TRBV4-1, the J gene TRBJ2-2; a weak D match, TRBD2 (6 bases). Looked up from germline, CDR1 is MGHRA and CDR2 is YSYEKL. CDR3 length: 16 residues. V shed 1 base and J shed 4 bases, with 13 bases lying between them. For the CDR3, the DNA is TGCGCCAGCAGCCAAGTGGACGGGGGTCTCACCGGGGAGCTGTTTTTT. Translation gives CASSQVDGGLTGELFF.

The V and J genes are TRBV7-2 and TRBJ1-5, with 7 nucleotides matching TRBD1. Germline V lookup: CDR1 SGHTA, CDR2 FQGNSA. V lost 3 bases, J lost 5 bases, and 4 bases stayed unmatched. CDR3 size: 14 residues. Here the CDR3 DNA reads TGTGCCAGCAGCTTGAGACAGGGCGATCAGCCCCAGCATTTT. Translating gives CASSLRQGDQPQHF.

The chain joins TRBV6-4 to TRBJ2-2; D call uncertain. Germline CDR1 reads MRHNA; CDR2 reads SNTAGT. The length of the CDR3 is 12 residues. V was trimmed by 3 bases and J by 4 bases, leaving 3 bases between them. The CDR3 DNA is TGTGCCAGCAGTGATCGCACCGGGGAGCTGTTTTTT. The encoded protein is CASSDRTGELFF.

V gene TRBV7-2 combines with J gene TRBJ1-5; 7 bases match TRBD1. CDR1 is SGHTA and CDR2 is FQGNSA in the germline V gene. The V segment lost 3 bases and the J segment 4 bases; nucleotides outside the gene matches: 9. CDR3 length equals 16 residues. CDR3 DNA: TGTGCCAGCAGCTTTTTTCGGACAGGTTCGAATCAGCCCCAGCATTTT. Its protein is CASSFFRTGSNQPQHF.

This sequence joins TRBV28 and TRBJ2-5; TRBD2 agrees at 10 bases. The CDR3 runs to 17 residues. Germline V gives CDR1 MDHEN, CDR2 SYDVKM. Trimming cost V 2 bases and J 5 bases; bases outside gene matches: 11. The CDR3 DNA follows: TGTGCCAGCAGTTTAGGGGCGAGTAGCGGGGGGACCGAGACCCAGTACTTC. Residues: CASSLGASSGGTETQYF.

The rearrangement links TRBV5-1 to TRBJ2-2; TRBD1 is a possible D gene (5 bases). Germline lookup yields CDR1 SGHRS and CDR2 YFSETQ. This CDR3 spans 15 amino acids. V lost 2 bases and J 0 bases, leaving 8 bases between the germline ends. CDR3 amino acids: CASSFTTANTGELFF. The CDR3 DNA reads TGCGCCAGCAGCTTTACGACAGCGAACACCGGGGAGCTGTTTTTT.

This clone was seen once. The chain carries TRBV28 and TRBJ1-1; 10 bases fit TRBD1. Germline V lookup: CDR1 MDHEN, CDR2 SYDVKM. The CDR3 is 15 residues long. Germline trimming cut 5 bases from V and 4 bases from J; bases unmatched to any gene: 7. CDR3 coding DNA: TGTGCCAGCAGTGAGTCCGGGACAGGGGCCACTGAAGCTTTCTTT. Protein: CASSESGTGATEAFF.

The chain has TRBV13 and TRBJ2-5, with D maybe TRBD2 (5 bases). Germline V gene lookup returns CDR1 PRHDT and CDR2 FYEKMQ (reference sequence). The CDR3 spans 14 residues. Deletions cut 3 bases from V and 6 bases from J, with 14 bases between. The CDR3 protein is CASSFGMRGKTQYF. The CDR3 DNA is TGTGCCAGCAGCTTCGGGATGAGAGGAAAGACCCAGTACTTC. Using reference TRBV13 and TRBJ2-5 for the parts outside the CDR3, the full variable domain is AAGVIQSPRHLIKEKRETATLKCYPIPRHDTVYWYQQGPGQDPQFLISFYEKMQSDKGSIPDRFSAQQFSDYHSELNMSSLELGDSALYFCASSFGMRGKTQYFGPGTRLLVL.

The rearrangement links TRBV7-6 to TRBJ2-7; 7 bases match TRBD2. Trimming removed 2 bases from V and 2 bases from J; junction bases left unmatched: 9. The CDR3 is 16 amino acids. CDR1 is SGHVS and CDR2 is FNYEAQ in the germline V gene. The CDR3 protein is CASSLSAGLPTYEQYF. Here the CDR3 DNA reads TGTGCCAGCAGCTTATCTGCGGGACTACCTACCTACGAGCAGTACTTC.

This clone was counted a few times. The rearrangement joins TRBV4-3 to TRBJ1-2; maybe TRBD1 (5 bases). CDR3 size: 12 residues. Germline V gives CDR1 LGHNA, CDR2 YSLEER. The V end lost 0 bases, the J end lost 7 bases, and 6 bases lay between the germline ends. The DNA of the CDR3 is TGCGCCAGCAGCCAAGAGGGGCCTGGCTACACCTTC. It translates to CASSQEGPGYTF.

The chain uses TRBV7-9 and TRBJ1-2, with TRBD1 matching 9 bases. Losses at the gene ends were 4 bases for V and 8 bases for J; bases not matched to a gene: 8. The CDR3 is 14 amino acids. Germline-derived CDR1 and CDR2 are SEHNR and FQNEAQ (reference sequence). The CDR3 DNA reads as TGTGCCAGCAGCTCGCCGGACAGGGGAGTAGGCTACACCTTC. Its translation is CASSSPDRGVGYTF.

This clone showed up just a few times. This rearrangement joins TRBV11-3 to TRBJ1-6; no reliable D call. The germline V gene encodes CDR1 SGHNT and CDR2 YENEEA. Trimming took off 0 bases at V and 10 bases at J, with 7 bases between the two ends. This CDR3 is 13 amino acids long. In DNA form, the CDR3 reads TGTGCCAGCAGCTTAGAGCCTGAGTCACCCCTCCACTTT. This encodes CASSLEPESPLHF.

This chain joins TRBV28 and TRBJ1-1; TRBD1 agrees at 8 bases. Germline-derived CDR1 and CDR2 are MDHEN and SYDVKM. The junction had 13 bases not matched to a gene; V was cut back by 1 base and J by 3 bases. The CDR3 runs 18 residues. This CDR3 is CASSLSLTGEKLDTEAFF. In DNA, the CDR3 is TGTGCCAGCAGTTTATCTTTGACAGGGGAAAAATTGGACACTGAAGCTTTCTTT.

A remark on this clone: The sample holds other DNA sequences that translate to the same CDR3. The chain employs TRBV7-2 and TRBJ1-1; 7 bases are shared with TRBD1. Germline V CDR1 and CDR2: SGHTA, FQGNSA. Trimming took 2 bases from V and 1 from J; bases not matched to a gene: 4. The CDR3 spans 15 residues. The chain's CDR3 is CASSLLTGTNTEAFF. CDR3 DNA sequence: TGTGCCAGCAGCTTACTGACAGGGACGAACACTGAAGCTTTCTTT.

This sequence joins TRBV10-2 and TRBJ2-3; maybe TRBD2 (5 bases). This CDR3 is built from 14 residues. V was cut by 4 bases and J by 4 bases, with 12 bases left in between. The germline V gene encodes CDR1 WSHSY and CDR2 SAAADI. CDR3 DNA sequence: TGCGCCAGCAGTGTAGGGCTGGAGGCAGATACGCAGTATTTT. Translation: CASSVGLEADTQYF.

The rearrangement joins TRBV5-1 to TRBJ2-3; weak D call: TRBD2 (6 bases). Germline CDR1 is SGHRS and CDR2 is YFSETQ. Trimming removed 6 bases from V and 6 bases from J, with 20 bases in between. This CDR3 comprises 15 residues. The CDR3 loop is CASTRDSPGYDTQYF. CDR3 in DNA: TGCGCCAGCACCCGGGACTCTCCCGGGTATGATACGCAGTATTTT.